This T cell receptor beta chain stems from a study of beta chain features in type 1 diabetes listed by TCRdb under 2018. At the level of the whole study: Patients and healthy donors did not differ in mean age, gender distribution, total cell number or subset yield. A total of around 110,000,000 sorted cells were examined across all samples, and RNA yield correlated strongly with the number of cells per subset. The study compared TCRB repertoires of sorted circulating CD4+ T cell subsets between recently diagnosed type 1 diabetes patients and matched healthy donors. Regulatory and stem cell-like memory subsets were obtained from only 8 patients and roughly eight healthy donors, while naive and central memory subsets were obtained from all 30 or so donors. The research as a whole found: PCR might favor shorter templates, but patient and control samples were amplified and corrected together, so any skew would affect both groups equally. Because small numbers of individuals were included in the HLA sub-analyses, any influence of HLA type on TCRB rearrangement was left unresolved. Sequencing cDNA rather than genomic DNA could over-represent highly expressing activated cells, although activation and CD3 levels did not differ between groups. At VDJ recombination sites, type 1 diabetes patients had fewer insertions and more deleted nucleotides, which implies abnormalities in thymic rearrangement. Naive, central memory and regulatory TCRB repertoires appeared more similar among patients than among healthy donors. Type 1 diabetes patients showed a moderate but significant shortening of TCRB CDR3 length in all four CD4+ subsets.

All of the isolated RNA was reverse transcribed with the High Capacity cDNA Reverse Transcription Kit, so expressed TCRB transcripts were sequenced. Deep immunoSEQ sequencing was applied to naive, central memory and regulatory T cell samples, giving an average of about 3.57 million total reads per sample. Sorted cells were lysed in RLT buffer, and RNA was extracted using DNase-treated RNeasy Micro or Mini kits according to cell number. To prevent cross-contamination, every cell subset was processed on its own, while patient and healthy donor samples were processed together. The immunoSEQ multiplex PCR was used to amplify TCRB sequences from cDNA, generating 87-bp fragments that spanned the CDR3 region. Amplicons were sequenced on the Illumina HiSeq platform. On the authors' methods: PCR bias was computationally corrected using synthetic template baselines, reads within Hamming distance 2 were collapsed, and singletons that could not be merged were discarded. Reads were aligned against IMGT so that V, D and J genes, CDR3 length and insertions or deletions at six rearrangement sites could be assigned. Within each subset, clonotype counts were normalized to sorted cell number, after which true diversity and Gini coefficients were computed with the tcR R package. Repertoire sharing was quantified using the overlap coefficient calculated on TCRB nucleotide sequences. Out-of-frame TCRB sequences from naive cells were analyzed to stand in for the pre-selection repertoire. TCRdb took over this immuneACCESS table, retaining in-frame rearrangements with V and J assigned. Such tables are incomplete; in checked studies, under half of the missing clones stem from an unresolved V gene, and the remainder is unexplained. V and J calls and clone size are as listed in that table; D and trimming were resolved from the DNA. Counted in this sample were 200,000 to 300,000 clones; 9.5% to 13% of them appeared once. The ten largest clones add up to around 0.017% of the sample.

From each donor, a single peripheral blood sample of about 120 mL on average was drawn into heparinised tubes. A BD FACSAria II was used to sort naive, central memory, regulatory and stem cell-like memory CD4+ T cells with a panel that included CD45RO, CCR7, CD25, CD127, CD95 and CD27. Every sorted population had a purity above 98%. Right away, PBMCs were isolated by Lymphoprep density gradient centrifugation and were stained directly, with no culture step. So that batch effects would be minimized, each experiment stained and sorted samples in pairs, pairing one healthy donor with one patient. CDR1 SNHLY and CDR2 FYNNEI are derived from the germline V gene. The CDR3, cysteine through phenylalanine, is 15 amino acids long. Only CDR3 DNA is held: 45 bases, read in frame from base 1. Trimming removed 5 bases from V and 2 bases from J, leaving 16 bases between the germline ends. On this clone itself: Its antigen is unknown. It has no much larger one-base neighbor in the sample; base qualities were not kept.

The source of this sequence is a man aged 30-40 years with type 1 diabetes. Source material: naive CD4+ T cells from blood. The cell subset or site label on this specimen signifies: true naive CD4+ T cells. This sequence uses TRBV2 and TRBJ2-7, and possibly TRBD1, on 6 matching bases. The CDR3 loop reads CASSFRDTEPYEQYF. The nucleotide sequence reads TGTGCCAGCAGTTTCCGGGACACCGAGCCCTACGAGCAGTACTTC.